The 11 T cell receptor beta chains reported below all come from one sample, sequenced in a study of blood T cell repertoires in COVID-19. This table comes from immunoSEQ multiplex PCR, and its TCRdb copy is limited to in-frame clones, with some not included. The sample lists some 450,000 clones, 70% to 90% seen once, with roughly 0.87% in the top ten. The sample consisted of peripheral blood. These receptors were collected from a man aged 18 to 29 with COVID-19, enrolled during active disease.

The sample holds a few counts of this clone. The chain links TRBV2 to TRBJ1-5, with D uncertain. Germline V gene data show CDR1 as SNHLY and CDR2 as FYNNEI. Between the trimmed V and J ends, which lost 4 bases and 7 bases, there was a span of 5 bases. The CDR3 has 11 residues. Here the CDR3 DNA reads TGTGCCAGCAGTGTTGGCCAGCCCCAGCATTTT. Protein: CASSVGQPQHF.

V and J are TRBV6-5 and TRBJ2-5; D may be TRBD2 (5 bases). CDR1 is MNHEY and CDR2 is SVGAGI in the germline V gene. CDR3 size: 12 residues. V lost 6 bases and J 1 base, leaving 6 bases between the germline ends. Here the CDR3 reads CASRLGQETQYF. DNA of the CDR3: TGTGCCAGCAGACTAGGCCAAGAGACCCAGTACTTC.

This chain joins TRBV24-1 and TRBJ2-5; D is possibly TRBD2 (6 bases). V lost 5 bases and J lost 5, with 20 bases in between. Germline V gene sequence: CDR1 KGHDR, CDR2 SFDVKD. The CDR3 is 16 residues long. CDR3 sequence: CATSATRTMSGETQYF. In DNA, the CDR3 is TGTGCCACCAGTGCAACCCGTACCATGAGCGGGGAGACCCAGTACTTC.

Worth noting for this clone: At the DNA level, this CDR3 is encoded by other sequences in the same sample as well. The V and J genes are TRBV9 and TRBJ1-2; no definite D call. V lost 0 bases and J lost 4, with 4 bases in between. The CDR3 is made up of 12 amino acids. Germline V lookup: CDR1 SGDLS, CDR2 YYNGEE. CDR3 in amino acids: CASSVVSYGYTF. CDR3 nucleotides: TGTGCCAGCAGCGTAGTGAGCTATGGCTACACCTTC.

This chain connects TRBV6-5 to TRBJ2-2; D is unclear. Per germline, CDR1 MNHEY and CDR2 SVGAGI. The CDR3 has 12 residues. The germline V and J ends were trimmed by 8 bases and 6 bases, with 10 bases remaining between them. CDR3 residues: CASLKPAGELFF. Written as DNA, the CDR3 is TGTGCCAGCCTAAAACCTGCCGGGGAGCTGTTTTTT.

Only one count was recorded for this clone. Within the sample, other DNA sequences also encode this same CDR3. This sequence joins TRBV27 and TRBJ1-6, with no clear D. The V end was cut by 3 bases, the J end by 0 bases, with 6 bases between. The CDR3 contains 15 residues. In germline, CDR1 is MNHEY, CDR2 SMNVEV (reference sequence). The CDR3 sequence is CASSLGSSYNSPLHF. Here the CDR3 DNA reads TGTGCCAGCAGTTTGGGGAGCTCCTATAATTCACCCCTCCACTTT.

The V gene is TRBV27, the J gene TRBJ2-1; 9 nucleotides match TRBD2. This CDR3 has 17 amino acids. The V gene end was trimmed by 1 base and the J gene end by 8 bases; junction bases not matched to a gene: 12. The V gene's germline CDR1 is MNHEY and CDR2 SMNVEV (reference sequence). CDR3 amino acids: CASSLFASGTVRDEQFF. The CDR3 coding sequence is TGTGCCAGCAGTTTATTCGCTAGCGGGACCGTAAGGGATGAGCAGTTCTTC.

The rearrangement joins TRBV7-8 to TRBJ2-5; TRBD1 agrees at 8 bases. This CDR3 contains 15 residues. Trimming cost V 5 bases and J 4 bases; bases outside gene matches: 9. The germline V gene encodes CDR1 SGHVS and CDR2 FQNEAQ. This chain's CDR3 is CASSPQGARSETQYF. For the CDR3, the DNA is TGTGCCAGCAGCCCCCAGGGGGCGCGTTCAGAGACCCAGTACTTC.

The gene calls are TRBV6-5 and TRBJ1-5, with 7 bases identical to TRBD1. Germline assignment: CDR1 MNHEY and CDR2 SVGAGI. The CDR3 has 14 amino acids. Trimming cost V 7 bases and J 7 bases; bases outside gene matches: 10. The CDR3 loop reads CASMLQGTLQPQHF. The CDR3 DNA reads as TGTGCCAGCATGTTACAGGGGACCCTACAGCCCCAGCATTTT.

The chain links TRBV7-6 to TRBJ2-7; a weak D match, TRBD2 (6 bases). V lost 6 bases and J lost 1, with 16 bases in between. Germline V CDR1 and CDR2: SGHVS, FNYEAQ. The CDR3 is 15 residues long. CDR3 amino acids: CASSLTGTLSYEQYF. The CDR3 DNA sequence: TGTGCCAGCAGTTTAACCGGGACTCTATCCTACGAGCAGTACTTC.

This chain uses TRBV13 with TRBJ2-7, with TRBD1 matching over 9 bases. The V gene's germline CDR1 is PRHDT and CDR2 FYEKMQ (reference sequence). This CDR3 is built from 14 residues. Trimming took 6 bases from V and 1 from J; bases not matched to a gene: 4. CDR3 in DNA: TGTGCCAGCAGGCGGACAGGGGCTTCCTACGAGCAGTACTTC. Translated, it gives CASRRTGASYEQYF.